The 31 T cell receptor beta chains reported below all come from one sample, sequenced in a study of blood T cells in healthy people across ages. Next came a second PCR, run for about 6 to 12 cycles, which used a sample-barcoded 5' primer along with a J-beta primer mix. Each CDR3 protein is one row after TCRdb ran MiXCR on the 5' RACE reads. Of roughly 1.7 million distinct CDR3 sequences in the sample, about 32% were seen once. The sample was blood. Receptors originate from a woman aged 25 to 45 in good health.

This chain joins TRBV20-1 and TRBJ1-2; 8 nucleotides line up with TRBD1. The CDR3 runs 15 residues. V was pared by 3 bases and J by 4 bases, with 10 bases of the junction left unmatched. CDR1 and CDR2 (germline): DFQATT, SNEGSKA (reference sequence). The CDR3 DNA reads as TGCAGTGCTAGTCTCGCAGGGGGCTTGGGCTATGGCTACACCTTC. Translated: CSASLAGGLGYGYTF.

At least ten counts were recorded for this clonotype. The chain joins TRBV3-1 to TRBJ2-1; 12 bases are a match to TRBD2. V shed 2 bases, J shed 4 bases, and the junction held 3 bases outside the gene matches. Germline V lookup: CDR1 LGHDT, CDR2 YNNKEL (reference sequence). This CDR3 comprises 16 residues. The CDR3 reads CASSQPGLAGYNEQFF. Written as DNA, the CDR3 is TGTGCCAGCAGCCAACCAGGACTAGCGGGGTACAATGAGCAGTTCTTC.

This clonotype turned up a few times. This rearrangement joins TRBV20-1 to TRBJ2-1; D is ambiguous. Germline lookup yields CDR1 DFQATT and CDR2 SNEGSKA (reference sequence). The CDR3 length is 15 residues. V was trimmed by 2 bases and J by 9 bases, leaving 20 bases between them. The CDR3 DNA reads TGCAGTGCTAGAAGACTTTTAGGGTTTAACACTGAGCAGTTCTTC. This codes for CSARRLLGFNTEQFF.

The rearrangement uses TRBV20-1 and TRBJ2-1; D unresolved. This CDR3 spans 12 amino acids. CDR1 and CDR2 from the germline V gene are DFQATT and SNEGSKA (reference sequence). The CDR3 spells CSATNEGNEQFF. The CDR3 nucleotides are TGCAGCGCCACGAACGAAGGCAATGAGCAGTTCTTC.

This clonotype has a handful of counts. Here the CDR3 reads CASSHARDSSYGYTF. The CDR3 nucleotides read TGTGCCAGCAGCCACGCCCGGGACAGTTCCTATGGCTACACCTTC. The V gene is TRBV9, the J gene TRBJ1-2; 7 bases map to TRBD1. V was pared by 4 bases and J by 4 bases, with 10 bases of the junction left unmatched. Per the germline V gene, CDR1 is SGDLS and CDR2 is YYNGEE. The CDR3 covers 15 residues.

The V gene is TRBV27, the J gene TRBJ1-6, with 7 bases identical to TRBD1. The CDR3 spans 18 residues. The germline CDR1 and CDR2 sequences are MNHEY and SMNVEV (reference sequence). V lost 5 bases and J lost 3; bases outside the gene matches: 13. The CDR3 DNA sequence: TGTGCCAGCAGTCCAATCCCCGGGACAGAAATCTATAATTCACCCCTCCACTTT. Its translation: CASSPIPGTEIYNSPLHF.

The CDR3 nucleotides read TGTGCCAGCAGTGAGTATAACCTCCGGCATCCTGAAGCTTTCTTT. Translated: CASSEYNLRHPEAFF. The V gene is TRBV2, the J gene TRBJ1-1, with unresolved D. V was clipped by 3 bases and J by 6 bases, with 17 bases between them. The CDR3 contains 15 residues. Germline values: CDR1 SNHLY, CDR2 FYNNEI.

This sequence joins TRBV6-1 and TRBJ1-2; 7 bases are a match to TRBD1. CDR3 length: 13 residues. The J segment lost 2 bases and the V segment lost 6 bases, leaving 3 bases of the junction unmatched. CDR1 and CDR2 (germline): MNHNS, SASEGT. For the CDR3, the DNA is TGTGCCAGCAGGGAACAGGGGAACTATGGCTACACCTTC. This sequence encodes CASREQGNYGYTF.

The rearrangement joins TRBV29-1 to TRBJ1-1; D is uncertain. Trimming took off 0 bases at V and 10 bases at J, with 12 bases between the two ends. CDR3 size: 12 residues. Germline CDR1 SQVTM, CDR2 ANQGSEA. Here the CDR3 DNA reads TGCAGCGTTGAAGAAGTGGGATGGGGAGCTTTCTTT. Translating gives CSVEEVGWGAFF.

Only one count was recorded for this clonotype. This CDR3 reads CASSLFLSYNEQFF. In DNA form, the CDR3 reads TGTGCCAGCAGCTTATTCCTCTCCTACAATGAGCAGTTCTTC. This sequence joins TRBV7-3 and TRBJ2-1; D not resolved. Germline values: CDR1 SGHTA, CDR2 FQGTGA. CDR3 length: 14 residues. Trimming shortened V by 2 bases and J by 0 bases, and 5 bases separated the two germline ends. Filled out from reference TRBV7-3 and TRBJ2-1, the complete variable domain reads GAGVSQTPSNKVTEKGKYVELRCDPISGHTALYWYRQSLGQGPEFLIYFQGTGAADDSGLPNDRFFAVRPEGSVSTLKIQRTERGDSAVYLCASSLFLSYNEQFFGPGTRLTVL.

This clonotype has more than one count but fewer than ten. The chain links TRBV7-2 to TRBJ1-2; 12 bases match TRBD1. Germline loops: CDR1 SGHTA, CDR2 FQGNSA. The CDR3 totals 15 residues. Unmatched junction bases numbered 7, after V lost 3 bases and J lost 8 bases. As DNA, the CDR3 is TGTGCCAGCAGCTTGGCGGGACAGGGGGCGCACGGCTACACCTTC. It encodes CASSLAGQGAHGYTF.

J is TRBJ1-1 and V is TRBV2; no reliable D call. Germline-derived CDR1 and CDR2 are SNHLY and FYNNEI. The CDR3 contains 16 residues. V dropped 0 bases and J dropped 0 bases, with 11 bases sitting between them. CDR3 bases: TGTGCCAGCAGTGAAGCGCAGCTTAACATGAACACTGAAGCTTTCTTT. Encoded protein: CASSEAQLNMNTEAFF.

The CDR3 DNA follows: TGTGCCAGCAGCCCAATGGACAGGTCGGACGGCTACACCTTC. Protein product: CASSPMDRSDGYTF. This chain links TRBV5-4 with TRBJ1-2; 7 bases are shared with TRBD1. Germline trimming cut 4 bases from V and 8 bases from J; bases unmatched to any gene: 11. CDR3 length: 14 residues. Germline CDR1 reads SGHNT; CDR2 reads YYREEE (reference sequence).

The chain has TRBV27 and TRBJ2-7; D is tentatively TRBD1 or TRBD2 (6 bases each). V shed 1 base and J shed 2 bases, with 9 bases lying between them. There are 14 residues in the CDR3. Germline CDR1 is MNHEY and CDR2 is SMNVEV (reference sequence). CDR3 sequence: CASSLFRGAYEQYF. The CDR3 nucleotides are TGTGCCAGCAGTTTATTTAGGGGGGCCTACGAGCAGTACTTC.

The chain has TRBV7-9 and TRBJ1-4, with unresolved D. The CDR3 spans 13 residues. Germline lookup yields CDR1 SEHNR and CDR2 FQNEAQ (reference sequence). V was clipped by 5 bases and J by 7 bases, with 11 bases between them. For the CDR3, the DNA is TGTGCCAGCAGCCTCGATACCGGTGAAAAACTGTTTTTT. This gives the protein CASSLDTGEKLFF. Variable domain in full (rest from reference TRBV7-9 and TRBJ1-4): DTGVSQNPRHKITKRGQNVTFRCDPISEHNRLYWYRQTLGQGPEFLTYFQNEAQLEKSRLLSDRFSAERPKGSFSTLEIQRTEQGDSAMYLCASSLDTGEKLFFGSGTQLSVL.

With respect to this clonotype: It may be a read error: a sequence one base away is much more abundant. The V gene is TRBV5-1, the J gene TRBJ1-5; D is ambiguous. The CDR3 runs to 13 residues. Trimming stripped 0 bases from V and 6 bases from J, with 7 bases between. Germline V gene data show CDR1 as SGHRS and CDR2 as YFSETQ. The CDR3 reads CASSLEQSQPQHF. CDR3 nucleotides: TGCGCCAGCAGCTTGGAACAGAGTCAGCCCCAGCATTTT.

Of note for this clonotype: With a much larger clone just one base away, this may be a read error. The chain carries TRBV15 and TRBJ1-2, with D hard to call. V was shortened by 0 bases and J by 7 bases, with 15 bases between the two germline ends. The CDR3 length is 15 residues. Germline assignment: CDR1 LNHNV and CDR2 YYDKDF (reference sequence). The DNA for the CDR3 is TGTGCCACCAGCAGAGATTCTCAGGCCTACTTTGGCTACACCTTC. Protein sequence: CATSRDSQAYFGYTF.

The chain employs TRBV5-1 and TRBJ2-7; a weak D match, TRBD2 (5 bases). The DNA end is a closer match to TRBJ2-5, so the J assignment may be wrong. CDR1 SGHRS and CDR2 YFSETQ come from the germline V gene. The CDR3 loop spans 14 amino acids. The CDR3 region has the DNA TGCGCCAGCAGCTTGGAGAGGCGCGGGGAGACCCAGTACTTC. Translating gives CASSLERRGETQYF.

The chain combines TRBV20-1 with TRBJ2-1; weak D call: TRBD2 (5 bases). The V end was cut by 0 bases, the J end by 2 bases, with 11 bases between. The CDR3 runs to 15 residues. Germline V gene sequence: CDR1 DFQATT, CDR2 SNEGSKA (reference sequence). The CDR3 region is CSARDGAATYNEQFF. DNA for the CDR3: TGCAGTGCTAGAGATGGAGCGGCCACCTACAATGAGCAGTTCTTC.

This clonotype was counted many times. V gene TRBV27 combines with J gene TRBJ2-2; D uncertain. Germline V CDR1 and CDR2: MNHEY, SMNVEV (reference sequence). The CDR3 length is 12 residues. Trimming removed 6 bases at V and 3 bases at J, with 5 bases between. The CDR3 DNA reads TGTGCCAGCAGCCCATACACCGGGGAGCTGTTTTTT. It codes for CASSPYTGELFF.

The chain links TRBV10-3 to TRBJ1-1; maybe TRBD1 (5 bases). Germline V gene data show CDR1 as ENHRY and CDR2 as SYGVKD. The CDR3 sequence is 13 residues long. Trimming stripped 4 bases from V and 4 bases from J, with 10 bases between. CDR3 nucleotides: TGTGCCATCAGTGGGACGGGGGTCACTGAAGCTTTCTTT. Protein product: CAISGTGVTEAFF.

The CDR3: CASSLLSQDYEQYF. The CDR3 region has the DNA TGTGCCAGCAGCTTACTCTCCCAGGACTACGAGCAGTACTTC. The gene calls are TRBV7-8 and TRBJ2-7; D gene ambiguous. The germline V and J ends were trimmed by 2 bases and 3 bases, with 11 bases remaining between them. The CDR3 contains 14 residues. Germline V gene sequence: CDR1 SGHVS, CDR2 FQNEAQ.

The chain is built from TRBV7-6 and TRBJ1-1, with 8 nucleotides matching TRBD1. Per germline, CDR1 SGHVS and CDR2 FNYEAQ. V shed 1 base, J shed 5 bases, and the junction held 6 bases outside the gene matches. This CDR3 is 15 amino acids long. Here the CDR3 reads CASSLDQGAVTEAFF. The DNA for the CDR3 is TGTGCCAGCAGCTTAGATCAGGGGGCTGTTACTGAAGCTTTCTTT.

This clonotype occurred a few times. The chain uses TRBV5-4 and TRBJ2-1, with D perhaps matching TRBD1 or TRBD2 (5 bases each). This CDR3 is 13 amino acids long. Per germline, CDR1 SGHNT and CDR2 YYREEE (reference sequence). The V end was cut by 2 bases, the J end by 9 bases, with 12 bases between. The CDR3 nucleotides are TGTGCCAGCAGCTTCATTGGGACGGGTGAGCAGTTCTTC. This encodes CASSFIGTGEQFF. The full variable domain, with the rest looked up from reference TRBV5-4 and TRBJ2-1, is ETGVTQSPTHLIKTRGQQVTLRCSSQSGHNTVSWYQQALGQGPQFIFQYYREEENGRGNFPPRFSGLQFPNYSSELNVNALELDDSALYLCASSFIGTGEQFFGPGTRLTVL.

This rearrangement joins TRBV20-1 to TRBJ2-3, with TRBD2 as a possible D gene (6 bases). CDR3 length: 14 amino acids. The V end lost 0 bases, the J end lost 3 bases, and 10 bases lay between the germline ends. Germline lookup yields CDR1 DFQATT and CDR2 SNEGSKA (reference sequence). The CDR3 nucleotides are TGCAGTGCTAGAGATGGGCGGGAAACAGATACGCAGTATTTT. This gives the protein CSARDGRETDTQYF.

In its sample, this clonotype was seen once. This chain connects TRBV10-3 to TRBJ2-1, with TRBD2 matching over 7 bases. From germline, CDR1 is ENHRY and CDR2 SYGVKD. The CDR3 contains 13 residues. The CDR3 spells CVITGGGTNEQFF. Here the CDR3 DNA reads TGTGTCATTACTGGCGGGGGTACCAATGAGCAGTTCTTC.

In its sample, this clonotype was seen once. A much larger clone lies one base from this, so it may be a read error. The genes are TRBV28 and TRBJ2-7; D is possibly TRBD1 (5 bases). The J call may be in error: the DNA end matches TRBJ2-5 better. Germline CDR1 and CDR2: MDHEN and SYDVKM. The CDR3 runs to 13 residues. The CDR3: CASGLQGMETQYF. For the CDR3, the DNA is TGTGCCAGCGGCCTCCAGGGAATGGAGACCCAGTACTTC.

The chain carries TRBV15 and TRBJ1-4, with D uncertain. The germline V gene encodes CDR1 LNHNV and CDR2 YYDKDF (reference sequence). The CDR3 sequence is 15 residues long. V lost 4 bases and J 8 bases, leaving 17 bases between the germline ends. CDR3 in amino acids: CATSNHTRVREKLFF. The CDR3 region has the DNA TGTGCCACCAGCAACCATACACGAGTCAGGGAAAAACTGTTTTTT.

The chain recombines TRBV21-1 with TRBJ2-3; the table's D call of TRBD2 was not tested on the DNA. TRBV21-1 is noted as a pseudogene. The CDR3 contains 15 residues. The CDR3 region has the DNA TGTGCCAGCAGCACGCTAGCGGGTTGCACAGATACGCAGTATTTT. Protein: CASSTLAGCTDTQYF.

In its sample, this clonotype was seen a few times. The chain joins TRBV13 to TRBJ2-3, with a possible D match to TRBD2 (6 bases). V lost 5 bases and J lost 2, with 11 bases in between. CDR3 length: 14 amino acids. The V gene's germline CDR1 is PRHDT and CDR2 FYEKMQ (reference sequence). The CDR3 sequence is CASSAGKNTDTQYF. CDR3 in DNA: TGTGCCAGCAGCGCGGGGAAAAACACAGATACGCAGTATTTT. Complete variable domain (other parts from reference TRBV13 and TRBJ2-3): AAGVIQSPRHLIKEKRETATLKCYPIPRHDTVYWYQQGPGQDPQFLISFYEKMQSDKGSIPDRFSAQQFSDYHSELNMSSLELGDSALYFCASSAGKNTDTQYFGPGTRLTVL.

This clonotype has just a few counts. The germline gene is not matched at one end of the junction; a read error may be the cause. V usage is TRBV12-3 or TRBV12-4 and J usage is TRBJ2-1, with D perhaps matching TRBD1 or TRBD2 (5 bases each). The CDR3 consists of 15 residues. CDR3 nucleotides: TGTGCCAGCAGCTTAGGACGGGGACCGCACAATGAGCAGTTCTTC. It translates to CASSLGRGPHNEQFF.